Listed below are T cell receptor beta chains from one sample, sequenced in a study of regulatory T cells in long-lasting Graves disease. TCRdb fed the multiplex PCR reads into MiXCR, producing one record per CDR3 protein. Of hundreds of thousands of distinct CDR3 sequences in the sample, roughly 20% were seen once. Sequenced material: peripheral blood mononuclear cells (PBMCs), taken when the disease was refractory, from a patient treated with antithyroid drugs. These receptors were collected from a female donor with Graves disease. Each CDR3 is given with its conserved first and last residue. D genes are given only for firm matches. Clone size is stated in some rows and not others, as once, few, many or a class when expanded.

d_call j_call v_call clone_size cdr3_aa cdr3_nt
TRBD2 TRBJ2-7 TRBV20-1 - CSAPGLAGALLEQYF TGCAGTGCTCCGGGACTAGCGGGAGCCCTCCTCGAGCAGTACTTC
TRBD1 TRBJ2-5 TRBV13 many CASSPGSDRPETQYF TGTGCCAGCAGCCCCGGATCGGACAGGCCAGAGACCCAGTACTTC
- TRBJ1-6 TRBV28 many CASSFRESYNSPLHF TGTGCCAGCAGTTTCAGGGAATCCTATAATTCACCCCTCCACTTT
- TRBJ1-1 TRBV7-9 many CASSVRGVTEAFF TGTGCCAGCAGCGTCCGGGGGGTCACTGAAGCTTTCTTT
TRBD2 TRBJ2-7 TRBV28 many CASSTRTSGSYHEQYF TGTGCCAGCAGTACCCGGACTAGCGGGAGTTACCACGAGCAGTACTTC
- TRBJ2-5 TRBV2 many CASSEDRERSETQYF TGTGCCAGCAGTGAAGACAGGGAAAGATCGGAGACCCAGTACTTC
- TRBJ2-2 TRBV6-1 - CASTHLGGTGTGELFF TGTGCCAGCACTCACTTAGGAGGGACGGGCACCGGGGAGCTGTTTTTT
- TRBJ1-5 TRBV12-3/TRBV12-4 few CASRLGHINQPQHF TGTGCCAGCAGGCTCGGACATATCAATCAGCCCCAGCATTTT
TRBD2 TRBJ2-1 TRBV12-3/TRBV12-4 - CASIQGSGRAGGEQFF TGTGCCAGCATCCAGGGTAGCGGGAGGGCCGGAGGGGAGCAGTTCTTC
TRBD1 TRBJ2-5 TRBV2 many CASREGTGSAETQYF TGTGCCAGCAGAGAAGGGACAGGGTCGGCGGAGACCCAGTACTTC
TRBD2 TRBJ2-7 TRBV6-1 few CASRGPGLAGVDEQYF TGTGCCAGCAGGGGTCCCGGACTAGCGGGAGTCGACGAGCAGTACTTC
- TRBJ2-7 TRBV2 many CASSEGLGGAYEQYF TGTGCCAGCAGTGAAGGCTTGGGGGGGGCGTACGAGCAGTACTTC
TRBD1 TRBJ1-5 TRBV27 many CASSLVGTVDQPQHF TGTGCCAGCAGTTTGGTCGGGACAGTAGATCAGCCCCAGCATTTT
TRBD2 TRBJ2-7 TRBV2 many CASGTSGRGVGEQYF TGTGCCAGCGGGACTAGCGGGAGAGGGGTAGGAGAGCAGTACTTC
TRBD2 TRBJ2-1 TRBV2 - CASSDKREGRNEQFF TGTGCCAGCAGTGACAAGCGGGAGGGCCGGAATGAGCAGTTCTTC
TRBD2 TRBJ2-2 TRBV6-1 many CASSEAPGLAGELFF TGTGCCAGCAGTGAAGCGCCGGGACTAGCGGGGGAGCTGTTTTTT
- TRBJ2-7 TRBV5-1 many CASSLAVLYEQYF TGCGCCAGCAGCTTGGCTGTGCTGTACGAGCAGTACTTC
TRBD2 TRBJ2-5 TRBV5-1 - CASRSLGTSGMETQYF TGCGCCAGCAGATCCCTTGGGACTAGCGGGATGGAGACCCAGTACTTC
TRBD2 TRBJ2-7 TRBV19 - CASSTSIGLASSYEQYF TGTGCCAGTAGTACATCAATCGGACTAGCGAGCTCCTACGAGCAGTACTTC
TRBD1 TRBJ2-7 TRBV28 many CASSLWTGLKGDEQYF TGTGCCAGCAGTTTATGGACAGGGCTAAAGGGGGACGAGCAGTACTTC
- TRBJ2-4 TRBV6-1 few CASSPAPGKNIQYF TGTGCCAGCAGCCCCGCTCCAGGAAAAAACATTCAGTACTTC
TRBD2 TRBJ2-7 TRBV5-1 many CASSPFLAAEQYF TGCGCCAGCAGCCCCTTCCTAGCGGCCGAGCAGTACTTC
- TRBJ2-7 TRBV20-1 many CSATSDYGLEQYF TGCAGTGCTACATCGGACTACGGCCTCGAGCAGTACTTC
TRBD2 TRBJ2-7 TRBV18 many CASSPRLAGVHEQYF TGTGCCAGCTCACCAAGACTAGCGGGAGTCCACGAGCAGTACTTC
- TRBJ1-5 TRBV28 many CASSLRVSGQPQHF TGTGCCAGCAGCCTCAGGGTATCGGGTCAGCCCCAGCATTTT
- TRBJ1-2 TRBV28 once CASSPPSGRNYGYTF TGTGCCAGCAGTCCCCCCTCAGGGCGTAACTATGGCTACACCTTC
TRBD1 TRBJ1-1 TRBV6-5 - CASSYGGQGTMNTEAFF TGTGCCAGCAGTTACGGGGGACAGGGGACCATGAACACTGAAGCTTTCTTT
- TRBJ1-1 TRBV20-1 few CSARDLGGRETEAFF TGCAGTGCTAGAGATCTGGGGGGGCGAGAAACTGAAGCTTTCTTT
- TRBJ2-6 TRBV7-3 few CASSPSLGSGANVLTF TGTGCCAGCAGCCCCTCATTGGGCTCTGGGGCCAACGTCCTGACTTTC
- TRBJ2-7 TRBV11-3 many CASSFNIAYEQYF TGTGCCAGCAGCTTTAACATCGCCTACGAGCAGTACTTC
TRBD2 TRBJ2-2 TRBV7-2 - CASSFIAGEMNTGELFF TGTGCCAGCAGCTTCATAGCGGGAGAAATGAACACCGGGGAGCTGTTTTTT
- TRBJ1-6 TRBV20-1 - CSAGKINSPLHF TGCAGTGCTGGAAAGATTAATTCACCCCTCCACTTT
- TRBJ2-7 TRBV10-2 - CASRDPGTHEQYF TGCGCCAGCAGGGACCCAGGGACCCACGAGCAGTACTTC
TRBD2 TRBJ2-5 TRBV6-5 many CASSSLAGTSGSSETQYF TGTGCCAGCAGTTCCCTCGCCGGGACTAGCGGGAGTTCAGAGACCCAGTACTTC
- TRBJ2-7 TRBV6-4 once CASRREQYF TGTGCCAGCAGAAGGGAGCAGTACTTC
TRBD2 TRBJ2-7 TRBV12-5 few CASGTGGEQYF TGTGCTAGTGGTACGGGGGGCGAGCAGTACTTC
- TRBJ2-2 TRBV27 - CASSFLSRNTGELFF TGTGCCAGCAGTTTCCTTTCCAGAAACACCGGGGAGCTGTTTTTT
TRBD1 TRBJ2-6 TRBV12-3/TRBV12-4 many CASSLTGRGHVLTF TGTGCCAGCAGTTTAACGGGCAGGGGGCACGTCCTGACTTTC
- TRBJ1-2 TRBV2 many CASIDKGDGYTF TGTGCCAGCATCGACAAGGGAGATGGCTACACCTTC
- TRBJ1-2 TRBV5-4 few CASSSDAGLYGYTF TGTGCCAGCAGCTCAGACGCAGGATTATATGGCTACACCTTC
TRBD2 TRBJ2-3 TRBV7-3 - CASSLGPGLAAADTQYF TGTGCCAGCAGCTTGGGACCTGGACTAGCGGCGGCGGATACGCAGTATTTT
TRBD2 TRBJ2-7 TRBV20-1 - CSASGGTSGLYEQYF TGCAGTGCTTCCGGCGGGACTAGCGGCCTCTACGAGCAGTACTTC
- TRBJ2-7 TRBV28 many CASSFVMSYEQYF TGTGCCAGCAGTTTTGTTATGAGCTACGAGCAGTACTTC
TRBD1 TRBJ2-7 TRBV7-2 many CASSYSGQGDEQYF TGTGCCAGCAGCTATTCGGGACAGGGAGACGAGCAGTACTTC
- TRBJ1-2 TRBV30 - CARESGGLHYGYTF TGTGCCCGGGAGTCCGGGGGGCTTCACTATGGCTACACCTTC
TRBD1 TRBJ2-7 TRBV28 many CASRDRGGAYEQYF TGTGCCAGCAGAGACAGGGGTGGGGCCTACGAGCAGTACTTC